Each of the 30 T cell receptor beta chains below was sequenced from the same sample in a study of tissue T cells after allogeneic stem cell transplantation (dated 2022 in TCRdb). Library prep was done by the immunoSEQ multiplex PCR assay. TCRdb carries this immuneACCESS record with in-frame sequences only. Its versions omit some clonotypes, under half of them owing to an unresolved V gene in the studies checked, with the rest unexplained. The sample table shows roughly 20,000 clones, and approximately 69% are seen once. The ten largest clones capture 0.41% of the sample. The sample comprised blood. The receptors here all came from a female BALB/c mouse in good health. Mice of this strain bear MHC haplotype H2-d.

This clone was detected only a few times. Gene names refer to mouse genes. The CDR3 end falls 1 residue outside the read, so it is completed with the germline J gene. The gene calls are TRBV12-1 and TRBJ1-3; D ambiguous. The CDR3 sequence is 15 residues long. Germline assignment: CDR1 SGHSN and CDR2 HYEKVE. Trimming took off 0 bases at V and 2 bases at J, with 10 bases between the two ends. The CDR3 DNA, read in part, is TGTGCCAGCTCTCTCGAGGCAGATCCTGGAAATACGCTCTAT. This sequence encodes CASSLEADPGNTLY. The CDR3 in its entirety is CASSLEADPGNTLYF.

As to this clone: The gene names here belong to mouse. The sequenced fragment ends 1 residue before the CDR3 boundary, so the rest is inferred from the germline J gene. This sequence joins TRBV2 and TRBJ1-4, with D possibly being TRBD1 (6 bases). Deletions cut 2 bases from V and 6 bases from J, with 7 bases between. Germline values: CDR1 LGHNA, CDR2 YSYQKL. The CDR3 runs 13 residues. CDR3 bases read: TGTGCCAGCAGCCAAACAGGGCACGAAAGATTATTT. Amino acid sequence: CASSQTGHERLF. The whole CDR3 region reads CASSQTGHERLFF.

Worth noting for this clone: Genes here carry mouse names. The CDR3 end is not reached by the read, which stops 1 residue before it; the germline J gene fills it in. At the DNA level, this CDR3 is encoded by other sequences in the same sample as well. The J gene is TRBJ2-7, the V gene TRBV13-3, with 11 bases aligning to TRBD2. The CDR3 totals 13 residues. Germline V lookup: CDR1 NNHDY, CDR2 SYVADS. V gave up 5 bases and J gave up 4 bases; unmatched junction bases: 2. The part of the CDR3 DNA that was read is TGTGCCAGCAGGGGACTGGGGGCATATGAACAGTAC. Translation gives CASRGLGAYEQY. The whole CDR3 protein reads CASRGLGAYEQYF.

A word on this clone: Each gene name is a mouse one. From the germline J gene comes the end of the CDR3, since the read stops 1 residue before it. The chain uses TRBV29 and TRBJ2-1, with TRBD2 identical over 10 bases. This CDR3 region has 16 residues. J lost 1 base, V lost 0 bases, and 0 bases had no gene match. Germline V gene sequence: CDR1 MSHET, CDR2 SYDVDS. CDR3 in amino acids: CASSLSGLGNYAEQFF. The CDR3 DNA, read in part, is TGTGCTAGCAGTTTATCGGGACTGGGGAACTATGCTGAGCAGTTC.

Worth noting for this clone: Mouse germline and gene names are used. The read falls 1 residue short of the CDR3 end, and the missing part is taken from the germline J gene. J is TRBJ1-4 and V is TRBV29; perhaps TRBD1 as D (6 bases). The CDR3 is made up of 15 amino acids. Germline V gene data show CDR1 as MSHET and CDR2 as SYDVDS. Trimming stripped 3 bases from V and 0 bases from J, with 8 bases between. This chain's CDR3 is CASSLGQFSNERLFF. The part of the CDR3 DNA that was read is TGTGCTAGCAGTTTGGGACAATTTTCCAACGAAAGATTATTT. Combining the CDR3 with reference TRBV29 and TRBJ1-4 gives the whole variable domain DMKVTQMPRYLIKRMGENVLLECGQDMSHETMYWYRQDPGLGLQLIYISYDVDSNSEGDIPKGYRVSRKKREHFSLILDSAKTNQTSVYFCASSLGQFSNERLFFGHGTKLSVL.

Worth noting for this clone: The gene names here belong to mouse. Coverage ceases 1 residue before the CDR3 finishes, and the germline J gene fills in the end. The genes are TRBV13-1 and TRBJ2-4, with 7 bases matching TRBD2. V dropped 0 bases and J dropped 3; count of bases not matched to a gene: 7. CDR3 length equals 16 residues. Germline V lookup: CDR1 NSHNY, CDR2 SYGAGN. CDR3 amino acids: CASSDAAGGGQNTLYF. The DNA read from the CDR3 is TGTGCCAGCAGTGATGCGGCTGGGGGAGGGCAAAACACCTTGTAC.

With respect to this clone: These gene names are mouse names. The CDR3 is cut off 1 residue early in the read; its end comes from the germline J gene. V is TRBV13-3 and J is TRBJ2-2, with TRBD1 matching over 9 bases. The ends lost 4 bases at V and 4 bases at J; junction bases unmatched: 2. This CDR3 comprises 14 residues. The germline V gene encodes CDR1 NNHDY and CDR2 SYVADS. The CDR3 here is CASSWTGATGQLYF. The covered CDR3 bases are TGTGCCAGCAGTTGGACAGGGGCCACCGGGCAGCTCTAC.

Notes on this clone: The gene names here belong to mouse. The sequence runs out 1 residue before the end of the CDR3; the remainder is reconstructed from the germline J gene. This rearrangement joins TRBV20 to TRBJ2-5; D possibly corresponds to TRBD1 (6 bases). This CDR3 is built from 11 residues. Trimming pared 5 bases from V and 5 bases from J, leaving 8 bases between. Per the germline V gene, CDR1 is GFQATS and CDR2 is STVNSAI. The CDR3 sequence: CGALRGDTQYF. The CDR3 bases that were read are TGTGGTGCTCTCAGGGGAGACACCCAGTAC.

About this clone itself: Mouse gene names and germline throughout. The read finishes 1 residue shy of the CDR3 end, and the germline J gene is used to complete it. The chain uses TRBV20 and TRBJ1-6; tentative D call: TRBD1 (6 bases). TRBJ1-6 is placed among ORFs of uncertain function. Germline loops: CDR1 GFQATS, CDR2 STVNSAI. The V end was cut by 3 bases, the J end by 6 bases, with 6 bases between. The CDR3 is 12 residues long. CDR3 sequence: CGARQGNSPLYF. The covered CDR3 bases are TGTGGTGCTAGACAGGGTAATTCGCCCCTCTAC.

As to this clone: Gene names and germline refer to mouse. The CDR3 end lies 1 residue beyond the end of the read and is filled in from the germline J gene. The rearrangement uses TRBV13-2 and TRBJ2-1; unclear D gene. The germline CDR1 and CDR2 sequences are NNHNN and SYGAGS (reference sequence). Trimming took off 1 base at V and 8 bases at J, with 7 bases between the two ends. The CDR3 length is 12 residues. The CDR3 reads CASGDTRSEQFF. The sequenced CDR3 bases are TGTGCCAGCGGTGATACCAGATCTGAGCAGTTC.

A word on this clone: The germline and genes are mouse ones. The read is 1 residue too short to cover the CDR3 end, so that end is filled in from the germline J gene. V and J are TRBV2 and TRBJ2-2; D unclear. The V gene lost 0 bases and the J gene lost 6 bases, with 8 bases spanning the gap. Per germline, CDR1 LGHNA and CDR2 YSYQKL. The CDR3 is 14 amino acids. CDR3 loop: CASSQDSGSGQLYF. The covered CDR3 bases are TGTGCCAGCAGCCAAGATTCGGGGTCCGGGCAGCTCTAC.

Note on this clone: The gene names here belong to mouse. CDR3 residues: CASSFEGGGYAEQFF. CDR3 DNA (partial): TGTGCCAGCAGTTTTGAGGGGGGCGGGTATGCTGAGCAGTTC. J is TRBJ2-1 and V is TRBV14, with a possible D match to TRBD2 (7 bases). The read halts 1 residue ahead of the CDR3 end, with the missing end drawn from the germline J gene. V gave up 2 bases and J gave up 4 bases, with 13 bases separating them. Germline V CDR1 and CDR2: SGHDT, FRDEAV. This CDR3 has 15 residues.

With regard to this clone: Germline and genes here are mouse. Read data end 1 residue before the CDR3 end; the end is taken from the germline J gene. The chain recombines TRBV3 with TRBJ1-4, with a possible D match to TRBD1 (6 bases). The CDR3 covers 14 residues. Trimming pared 1 base from V and 4 bases from J, leaving 7 bases between. Germline loops: CDR1 SNHLY, CDR2 FYNGKV (reference sequence). The CDR3: CASSLGTDNERLFF. The sequenced part of the CDR3 DNA is TGTGCCAGCAGCTTAGGGACAGACAACGAAAGATTATTT.

Regarding this clone: Genes and germline are mouse. Sequencing ends 1 residue short of the CDR3 end; the germline J gene provides the rest. The identical CDR3 is also encoded by other nucleotide sequences in the sample. The chain has TRBV29 and TRBJ1-6; D unresolved. TRBJ1-6 is identified as an open reading frame with a role that is uncertain. The CDR3 contains 13 residues. Germline-derived CDR1 and CDR2 are MSHET and SYDVDS. Trimming removed 3 bases from V and 5 bases from J, with 5 bases in between. CDR3 amino acids: CASSLRDNSPLYF. CDR3 DNA (partial): TGTGCTAGCAGTTTGAGGGATAATTCGCCCCTCTAC.

Concerning this clone: Gene and germline names: mouse. The read terminates 1 residue before the CDR3 end, so the remaining end is supplied by the germline J gene. This chain connects TRBV13-2 to TRBJ1-5; 8 bases agree with TRBD1. The CDR3 runs 12 residues. The V and J ends lost 6 bases and 8 bases, in that order; junction bases with no gene match: 4. Per the germline V gene, CDR1 is NNHNN and CDR2 is SYGAGS (reference sequence). The sequenced CDR3 bases are TGTGCCAGCGTGGCAGGGGGCAAGGCTCCGCTT. Translating it yields CASVAGGKAPL. The CDR3 in its entirety is CASVAGGKAPLF.

As for this clone: Gene names are mouse gene names. The read finishes 1 residue shy of the CDR3 end, and the germline J gene is used to complete it. The chain couples TRBV5 to TRBJ1-1, with TRBD1 as a possible D gene (6 bases). The CDR3 contains 14 residues. Germline CDR1 is LGHNA and CDR2 is YNLKQL (reference sequence). The germline V and J ends were trimmed by 6 bases and 0 bases, with 11 bases remaining between them. Incomplete CDR3 DNA: TGTGCCAGCAGTAACAGGGTTGCAAACACAGAAGTCTTC. Translated: CASSNRVANTEVF. The full CDR3 protein is CASSNRVANTEVFF.

Concerning this clone itself: Any gene name here is a mouse gene name. The read stops 1 residue short of the end of the CDR3; the missing end is completed from the germline J gene. The chain joins TRBV13-1 to TRBJ2-3; 9 nucleotides align to TRBD2. This CDR3 contains 14 residues. Germline CDR1 reads NSHNY; CDR2 reads SYGAGN. V shed 3 bases, J shed 1 base, and the junction held 0 bases outside the gene matches. Partial CDR3 DNA: TGTGCCAGCAGTGGACTGGGGGGTGCAGAAACGCTGTAT. This sequence encodes CASSGLGGAETLY. The full CDR3 protein reads CASSGLGGAETLYF.

As regards this clone: Gene names refer to mouse genes. The read terminates 1 residue ahead of where the CDR3 ends, so the germline J gene completes it. The J gene is TRBJ2-7, the V gene TRBV20; a possible D gene is TRBD2 (6 bases). Germline-derived CDR1 and CDR2 are GFQATS and STVNSAI. This CDR3 contains 14 residues. Between the trimmed V and J ends, which lost 0 bases and 0 bases, there was a span of 9 bases. Incomplete CDR3 DNA: TGTGGTGCTAGGGACGGGGGGAGCTCCTATGAACAGTAC. Residues: CGARDGGSSYEQY. The full CDR3 sequence reads CGARDGGSSYEQYF.

This clone showed up just a few times. Gene names are the mouse ones. The CDR3 extends 1 residue past the end of the read, so its final part is completed from the germline J gene. The chain uses TRBV20 and TRBJ2-7; D unresolved. V shed 4 bases and J shed 4 bases, with 8 bases lying between them. Germline V gives CDR1 GFQATS, CDR2 STVNSAI. The CDR3 contains 11 residues. The CDR3 reads CGAIAQYEQYF. Partial CDR3 DNA: TGTGGTGCTATAGCACAGTATGAACAGTAC.

In regard to this clone: Here the gene names and germline are mouse. The read ends 1 residue early relative to the CDR3; the germline J gene fills the gap. The chain uses TRBV5 and TRBJ1-1, with D hard to call. Trimming stripped 0 bases from V and 5 bases from J, with 13 bases between. The germline CDR1 and CDR2 sequences are LGHNA and YNLKQL (reference sequence). This CDR3 has 15 residues. CDR3 DNA, as far as it was read: TGTGCCAGCAGCCAAGATTTGGGTTTGGGAACAGAAGTCTTC. This translates into CASSQDLGLGTEVF. In full, the CDR3 is CASSQDLGLGTEVFF.

On this clone itself: Here the gene names and germline are mouse. The sequence runs out 1 residue before the end of the CDR3; the remainder is reconstructed from the germline J gene. The gene calls are TRBV31 and TRBJ2-2; TRBD2 matches 9 bases. The V and J ends lost 4 bases and 2 bases, in that order; junction bases with no gene match: 2. This CDR3 comprises 14 residues. Germline CDR1 is GKSSPN and CDR2 is SITVG. The CDR3: CAWIWGGNTGQLYF. The covered CDR3 bases are TGTGCCTGGATCTGGGGGGGGAACACCGGGCAGCTCTAC.

About this clone: Gene names denote mouse genes. The read stops 1 residue short of the end of the CDR3; the missing end is completed from the germline J gene. This chain uses TRBV13-2 with TRBJ1-6, with TRBD1 as a possible D gene (5 bases). TRBJ1-6 is flagged as an ORF with uncertain function. The CDR3 runs to 13 residues. Germline V gene sequence: CDR1 NNHNN, CDR2 SYGAGS (reference sequence). The V gene lost 3 bases and the J gene lost 8 bases, with 9 bases spanning the gap. CDR3 loop: CASGGQGYSPLYF. The sequenced part of the CDR3 DNA is TGTGCCAGCGGTGGTCAGGGATATTCGCCCCTCTAC.

As regards this clone: Mouse gene names apply. The CDR3 bases that were read are TGTGCCTGGAGTCTACGGGGGAACACAGAAGTCTTC. The encoded protein is CAWSLRGNTEVF. The whole CDR3 sequence reads CAWSLRGNTEVFF. V and J are TRBV31 and TRBJ1-1; D remains ambiguous. The read ends 1 residue early relative to the CDR3; the germline J gene fills the gap. The CDR3 loop spans 13 amino acids. Per the germline V gene, CDR1 is GKSSPN and CDR2 is SITVG. Trimming stripped 0 bases from V and 1 base from J, with 6 bases between.

Only a few counts were recorded for this clone. Mouse germline and gene names are used. The missing CDR3 end, 1 residue past where the read stops, is filled in from the germline J gene. The chain is built from TRBV13-2 and TRBJ2-3; unclear D gene. Trimming removed 4 bases at V and 0 bases at J, with 6 bases between. The CDR3 consists of 13 residues. The germline V gene has CDR1 NNHNN and CDR2 SYGAGS (reference sequence). Incomplete CDR3 DNA: TGTGCCAGCGGTCGATCGAGTGCAGAAACGCTGTAT. Its translation: CASGRSSAETLY. The CDR3, in full, reads CASGRSSAETLYF.

This clone was seen only once. Each gene name is a mouse one. Read coverage stops 1 residue before the CDR3 terminus; the germline J gene supplies the remainder. The chain combines TRBV14 with TRBJ2-5, with D tentatively TRBD1 (5 bases). Between the trimmed V and J ends, which lost 9 bases and 1 base, there was a span of 9 bases. From germline, CDR1 is SGHDT and CDR2 FRDEAV. The CDR3 consists of 12 residues. CDR3 region: CATRQHQDTQYF. The sequenced part of the CDR3 DNA is TGTGCCACCAGACAGCACCAAGACACCCAGTAC.

In the case of this clone: The gene names here belong to mouse. The read is 1 residue too short to cover the CDR3 end, so that end is filled in from the germline J gene. V gene TRBV13-1 combines with J gene TRBJ2-4; 9 nucleotides align to TRBD1. Per the germline V gene, CDR1 is NSHNY and CDR2 is SYGAGN. This CDR3 spans 13 amino acids. The trim removed 6 bases at V and 6 bases at J, leaving 5 bases unmatched. CDR3: CASTGTGSNTLYF. Incomplete CDR3 DNA: TGTGCCAGCACCGGGACAGGGAGCAACACCTTGTAC.

Of note for this clone: Germline and genes: mouse. The sequenced fragment ends 1 residue before the CDR3 boundary, so the rest is inferred from the germline J gene. This sequence joins TRBV13-1 and TRBJ1-1, with TRBD1 matching 7 bases. The CDR3 contains 13 residues. V shed 0 bases and J 4 bases; nucleotides not matched to a gene: 0. The germline V gene has CDR1 NSHNY and CDR2 SYGAGN. The CDR3 reads CASSDGQGTEVFF. The CDR3 bases that were read are TGTGCCAGCAGTGATGGACAGGGCACAGAAGTCTTC.

As for this clone: Genes and germline are mouse. The CDR3 goes on 1 residue after the read ends, and that part is filled in from the germline J gene. The chain has TRBV13-2 and TRBJ1-6; no firm D call. TRBJ1-6 is annotated as an ORF whose role is uncertain. Germline CDR1 reads NNHNN; CDR2 reads SYGAGS (reference sequence). V lost 1 base and J lost 6, with 8 bases in between. This CDR3 is 14 amino acids long. The part of the CDR3 DNA that was read is TGTGCCAGCGGTGATCACAGTCTTAATTCGCCCCTCTAC. It codes for CASGDHSLNSPLY. The complete CDR3 sequence is CASGDHSLNSPLYF.

To note about this clone: Gene names follow the mouse nomenclature. Read coverage stops 1 residue before the CDR3 terminus; the germline J gene supplies the remainder. This chain connects TRBV16 to TRBJ2-5; a possible D gene is TRBD2 (7 bases). Germline assignment: CDR1 SGHSA and CDR2 FRNQAP. The V end was cut by 6 bases, the J end by 3 bases, with 10 bases between. The CDR3 has 13 residues. CDR3 protein: CASRRGGQDTQYF. The CDR3 bases that were read are TGTGCAAGCAGAAGGGGGGGGCAAGACACCCAGTAC.

Turning to this clone: Gene names are the mouse ones. The CDR3 DNA, read in part, is TGTGCCAGCAGTGGGGGACAGAATTCGCCCCTCTAC. As protein: CASSGGQNSPLY. In full, the CDR3 reads CASSGGQNSPLYF. The chain carries TRBV13-3 and TRBJ1-6; 7 nucleotides agree with TRBD1. The read falls 1 residue short of the CDR3 end, and the missing part is taken from the germline J gene. TRBJ1-6 is marked as an open reading frame, function uncertain. The ends lost 3 bases at V and 7 bases at J; junction bases unmatched: 1. Germline V gene lookup returns CDR1 NNHDY and CDR2 SYVADS. This CDR3 comprises 13 residues.